The text below deals with one T cell receptor beta chain. In the authors' workflow: For nucleated cells, counts were estimated from reference gene primer amplification. Libraries were prepared by immunoSEQ multiplex PCR; TCRdb keeps only in-frame clonotypes and omits some of them. That table furnishes V, J and clone size, whereas the DNA furnished D and trimming. The sample contains under 300,000 clones, about four fifths of which appear only once. The sample originates from a study of blood T cell repertoires in COVID-19. Study background: Sites across the United States, Italy and Spain contributed samples from acute and convalescent COVID-19. T cells, B-cell-depleted T cells, or PBMCs supplied cDNA or gDNA.

The CDR3 is 16 residues long. The chain joins TRBV7-5 to TRBJ2-7; the D segment call TRBD1 is taken from the table without a DNA check. TRBV7-5 is a listed pseudogene. The clonotype was recovered from a woman in her sixties with active or convalescent COVID-19. Sequenced: peripheral blood. The CDR3 nucleotides are TGTGCCAGAAGCTGGGGCCGACAGGAACCCTCCCCCGAGCAGTACTTC. The encoded protein is CARSWGRQEPSPEQYF.